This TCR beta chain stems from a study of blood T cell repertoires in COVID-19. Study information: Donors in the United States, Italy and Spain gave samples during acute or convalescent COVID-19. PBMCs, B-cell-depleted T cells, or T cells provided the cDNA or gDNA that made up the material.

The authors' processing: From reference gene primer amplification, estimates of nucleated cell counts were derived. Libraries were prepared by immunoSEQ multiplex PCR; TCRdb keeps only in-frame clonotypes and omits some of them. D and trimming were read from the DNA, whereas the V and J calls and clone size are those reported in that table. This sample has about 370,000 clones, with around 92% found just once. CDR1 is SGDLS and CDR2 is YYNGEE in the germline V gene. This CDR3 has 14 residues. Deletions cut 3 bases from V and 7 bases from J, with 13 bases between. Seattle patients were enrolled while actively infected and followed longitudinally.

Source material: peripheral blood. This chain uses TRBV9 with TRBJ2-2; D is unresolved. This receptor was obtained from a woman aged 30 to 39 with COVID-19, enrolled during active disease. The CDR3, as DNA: TGTGCCAGCAGCGCCCTCCAGGATATCGGGGAGCTGTTTTTT. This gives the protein CASSALQDIGELFF.